The sequence of this T cell receptor beta chain was determined in a study of cytomegalovirus exposure and HLA in healthy donors. Turning to this clone: Antigen unknown.

PCR involved 60 Vbeta and 13 Jbeta primers. Generated by immunoSEQ multiplex PCR, the TCRdb table keeps only in-frame clones and is missing some. Of 110,000 to 150,000 clones in the sample, about 71% are singletons; the top ten hold 2.1%. Germline V gene data show CDR1 as SQVTM and CDR2 as ANQGSEA. This CDR3 is built from 12 residues. V was trimmed by 6 bases and J by 2 bases, leaving 10 bases between them. Notes on the study in general: Productive rates of about 87% or about 30% were seen for most TCR beta V segments in an earlier analysis. Per published reports, the classifier diagnosed cytomegalovirus status with high specificity and sensitivity. It was likely that a cluster of highly shared sequence variants was a sequencing artifact. Later analysis suggested most CMV-associated TCR beta chains were HLA-restricted.

This chain connects TRBV29-1 to TRBJ1-1; D unresolved. Sequencing was performed on PBMCs. This sequence originates from a woman aged 60-75 years in good health and CMV-seropositive. The chain's CDR3 is CSVEGQNTEAFF. CDR3 nucleotides: TGCAGCGTGGAGGGCCAAAACACTGAAGCTTTCTTT.